Each of the 30 T cell receptor beta chains below was sequenced from the same sample in a study of post-analysis software for immune sequencing data. Study-level findings and limits: Controls showed lower frequencies than patients for roughly five TRBV segments, and TRBV5-6, TRBV5-1 and TRBV20-1 were among these.

The antigens for these receptors are not known. Unique-molecular-identifier-tagged TCR beta cDNA libraries were used. TCRdb reprocessed the PCR reads with MiXCR, giving one entry per CDR3 protein. The sample lists 600,000 to 750,000 distinct CDR3 sequences, around 60% occurring once. Specimen: blood. The source is a girl aged 2 to 10 with multiple sclerosis.

The rearrangement joins TRBV29-1 to TRBJ2-7; 10 positions match TRBD2. Trimming took 4 bases from V and 2 from J; bases not matched to a gene: 2. This CDR3 has 13 residues. Germline CDR1 SQVTM, CDR2 ANQGSEA. DNA of the CDR3: TGCAGCGTTGTAACTAGCGGGACCTACGAGCAGTACTTC. It specifies CSVVTSGTYEQYF.

V and J are TRBV5-6 and TRBJ2-4, with D possibly matching TRBD1 (6 bases). Between the trimmed V and J ends, which lost 4 bases and 13 bases, there was a span of 30 bases. The CDR3 totals 17 residues. Germline V gene sequence: CDR1 SGHDT, CDR2 YYEEEE. The CDR3 nucleotides are TGTGCCAGCAGCCGGTTGGGACCGGGACAAGTATCTTCTGGGCAGTACTTC. It yields the protein CASSRLGPGQVSSGQYF.

V gene TRBV6-5 combines with J gene TRBJ1-1; the match to TRBD1 covers 8 bases. Germline values: CDR1 MNHEY, CDR2 SVGAGI. The CDR3 runs 14 residues. J gave up 4 bases and V 4 bases, and 5 bases lay outside the gene matches. CDR3 nucleotide sequence: TGTGCCAGCAGTTCGGACAGGGCGGGCACTGAAGCTTTCTTT. Translation: CASSSDRAGTEAFF.

The chain is built from TRBV11-2 and TRBJ2-3; perhaps TRBD1 as D (5 bases). Between the trimmed V and J ends, which lost 3 bases and 0 bases, there was a span of 10 bases. Per germline, CDR1 SGHAT and CDR2 FQNNGV. CDR3 size: 15 residues. CDR3 coding DNA: TGTGCCAGCAGCTTCCGACAGCCTAGCACAGATACGCAGTATTTT. As protein: CASSFRQPSTDTQYF.

V usage is TRBV5-5 and J usage is TRBJ2-3, with 9 bases fitting TRBD2. This CDR3 contains 17 residues. Germline V gives CDR1 SGHKS, CDR2 YYEKEE (reference sequence). V lost 0 bases, J lost 1 base, and 6 bases stayed unmatched. CDR3 in amino acids: CASSLDSSGVGTDTQYF. As DNA, the CDR3 is TGTGCCAGCAGCTTGGATTCTAGCGGGGTTGGCACAGATACGCAGTATTTT. Looking up the rest from reference TRBV5-5 and TRBJ2-3 gives the full variable domain: DAGVTQSPTHLIKTRGQQVTLRCSPISGHKSVSWYQQVLGQGPQFIFQYYEKEERGRGNFPDRFSARQFPNYSSELNVNALLLGDSALYLCASSLDSSGVGTDTQYFGPGTRLTVL.

This clonotype was detected a few times. The V gene is TRBV12-2, the J gene TRBJ2-3; the table assigns TRBD2, which was not confirmed against the DNA. TRBV12-2 is listed as a pseudogene. The CDR3 contains 16 residues. The CDR3 coding sequence is TGTGCAAGTCGCCTAAACAGCGGGACCAACACAGATACGCAGTATTTT. This sequence encodes CASRLNSGTNTDTQYF.

This clonotype was seen more than once but under ten times. The chain uses TRBV5-8 and TRBJ2-7, with D possibly TRBD2 on 5 matching bases. V was shortened by 1 base and J by 7 bases, with 15 bases between the two germline ends. This CDR3 is built from 14 residues. CDR1 is SGHTS and CDR2 is YDEGEE in the germline V gene. For the CDR3, the DNA is TGTGCCAGCAGCTTGTACCAGGCGAGGAGGGAGCAGTACTTC. This gives the protein CASSLYQARREQYF.

The rearrangement joins TRBV12-3 or TRBV12-4 to TRBJ1-1; D perhaps matches TRBD1 (5 bases). The CDR3 consists of 15 residues. V was shortened by 5 bases and J by 4 bases, with 17 bases between the two germline ends. CDR3 sequence reads: CASSPRRSGTTEAFF. The CDR3 region has the DNA TGTGCCAGCAGTCCCCGAAGGTCCGGGACCACTGAAGCTTTCTTT.

J is TRBJ2-1 and V is TRBV10-3; 11 nucleotides align to TRBD2. From germline, CDR1 is ENHRY and CDR2 SYGVKD. Unmatched junction bases numbered 14, after V lost 0 bases and J lost 4 bases. The CDR3 contains 20 residues. The CDR3 sequence: CAISESSLAGGGGSYNEQFF. For the CDR3, the DNA is TGTGCCATCAGTGAGTCGAGTCTAGCGGGAGGTGGGGGATCATACAATGAGCAGTTCTTC.

The chain is built from TRBV29-1 and TRBJ2-7, with a weak D call TRBD2 (5 bases). The CDR3 is made up of 11 amino acids. Per the germline V gene, CDR1 is SQVTM and CDR2 is ANQGSEA. V lost 8 bases to trimming and J lost 5 bases, with 13 bases between them. The CDR3 loop is CSSGRGNEQYF. The DNA for the CDR3 is TGCAGCTCCGGAAGAGGGAACGAGCAGTACTTC.

This clonotype was seen only a few times. The chain couples TRBV27 to TRBJ1-6; 8 nucleotides agree with TRBD1. Germline CDR1 MNHEY, CDR2 SMNVEV (reference sequence). The V gene end was trimmed by 3 bases and the J gene end by 10 bases; junction bases not matched to a gene: 5. This CDR3 is 14 amino acids long. Written as DNA, the CDR3 is TGTGCCAGCAGTTTGGACAGGGAGGGCTCACCCCTCCACTTT. Protein sequence: CASSLDREGSPLHF.

The J gene is TRBJ2-3, the V gene TRBV20-1; D unclear. Per the germline V gene, CDR1 is DFQATT and CDR2 is SNEGSKA (reference sequence). V lost 6 bases and J lost 1, with 17 bases in between. This CDR3 has 15 amino acids. Here the CDR3 DNA reads TGCAGTGCCTCCCCACTCAGAGATGGCACAGATACGCAGTATTTT. Its protein is CSASPLRDGTDTQYF.

The V and J genes are TRBV4-1 and TRBJ1-2; no clear D. The CDR3 consists of 14 residues. Trimming took 1 base from V and 5 from J, leaving 11 bases between them. CDR1 and CDR2 (germline): MGHRA, YSYEKL. The CDR3 here is CASSQAQLQYGYTF. Written as DNA, the CDR3 is TGCGCCAGCAGCCAAGCGCAGCTTCAGTATGGCTACACCTTC.

V and J are TRBV29-1 and TRBJ1-2; 9 positions agree with TRBD1. Germline V CDR1 and CDR2: SQVTM, ANQGSEA. The CDR3 totals 15 residues. The V gene end was trimmed by 1 base and the J gene end by 3 bases; junction bases not matched to a gene: 6. The CDR3 sequence is CSVEGTGEVDYGYTF. The CDR3 DNA follows: TGCAGCGTTGAAGGGACAGGGGAGGTCGACTATGGCTACACCTTC.

The gene calls are TRBV9 and TRBJ2-5; the D is unclear. Trimming removed 0 bases at V and 5 bases at J, with 17 bases between. This CDR3 has 16 amino acids. CDR1 is SGDLS and CDR2 is YYNGEE in the germline V gene. The CDR3 DNA reads TGTGCCAGCAGCGTAGAGAGTAGCCGGGCGGACGAGACCCAGTACTTC. Its protein is CASSVESSRADETQYF.

The chain recombines TRBV25-1 with TRBJ2-3, with 7 bases aligning to TRBD1. Germline V gives CDR1 MGHDK, CDR2 SYGVNS. The CDR3 runs to 15 residues. The V and J ends lost 7 bases and 2 bases, in that order; junction bases with no gene match: 9. In nucleotides, the CDR3 is TGTGCCAGCAACCTGGGGACAGCTCACACAGATACGCAGTATTTT. Translation gives CASNLGTAHTDTQYF. The full variable domain, in which reference TRBV25-1 and TRBJ2-3 provide the parts outside the CDR3, is EADIYQTPRYLVIGTGKKITLECSQTMGHDKMYWYQQDPGMELHLIHYSYGVNSTEKGDLSSESTVSRIRTEHFPLTLESARPSHTSQYLCASNLGTAHTDTQYFGPGTRLTVL.

The CDR3 protein is CASSPLVLAKNIQYF. CDR3 DNA: TGTGCCAGCAGCCCACTGGTACTAGCCAAAAACATTCAGTACTTC. This rearrangement joins TRBV14 to TRBJ2-4, with unresolved D. Trimming pared 4 bases from V and 0 bases from J, leaving 10 bases between. The CDR3 runs 15 residues. Germline V gives CDR1 SGHDN, CDR2 FVKESK. Together with reference TRBV14 and TRBJ2-4, the CDR3 gives the full variable domain: EAGVTQFPSHSVIEKGQTVTLRCDPISGHDNLYWYRRVMGKEIKFLLHFVKESKQDESGMPNNRFLAERTGGTYSTLKVQPAELEDSGVYFCASSPLVLAKNIQYFGAGTRLSVL.

The chain couples TRBV4-2 to TRBJ2-1, with unresolved D. Trimming left V 0 bases short and J 8 bases short, with 11 bases between. CDR1 and CDR2 (germline): LGHNA, YNFKEQ. This CDR3 has 14 amino acids. CDR3 amino acids: CASSQEGGGDEQFF. The CDR3 nucleotides read TGTGCCAGCAGCCAAGAGGGTGGTGGGGATGAGCAGTTCTTC.

The CDR3 spells CASSLIREAFTDTQYF. The DNA for the CDR3 is TGTGCCAGCAGCTTGATCCGGGAGGCGTTCACTGATACGCAGTATTTT. The chain joins TRBV5-4 to TRBJ2-3; 7 bases line up with TRBD2. The CDR3 has 16 amino acids. Germline CDR1 and CDR2: SGHNT and YYREEE (reference sequence). V was pared by 1 base and J by 6 bases, with 11 bases of the junction left unmatched.

V gene TRBV7-8 combines with J gene TRBJ2-2; 7 bases map to TRBD2. Losses at the gene ends were 2 bases for V and 3 bases for J; bases not matched to a gene: 3. The V gene's germline CDR1 is SGHVS and CDR2 FQNEAQ. This CDR3 is built from 15 residues. In DNA, the CDR3 is TGTGCCAGCAGCTTACTGCGGGAGTACACCGGGGAGCTGTTTTTT. Protein product: CASSLLREYTGELFF.

This chain connects TRBV5-5 to TRBJ1-5, with unresolved D. CDR3 length: 15 residues. Looked up from germline, CDR1 is SGHKS and CDR2 is YYEKEE (reference sequence). Trimming shortened V by 0 bases and J by 0 bases, and 7 bases separated the two germline ends. CDR3 DNA sequence: TGTGCCAGCAGCTTGGCTGGAAATAGCAATCAGCCCCAGCATTTT. Residues: CASSLAGNSNQPQHF.

In its sample, this clonotype was seen a few times. The gene calls are TRBV14 and TRBJ2-7, with D possibly being TRBD1 (6 bases). The CDR3 runs 12 residues. Germline V gene lookup returns CDR1 SGHDN and CDR2 FVKESK. Trimming shortened V by 1 base and J by 10 bases, and 11 bases separated the two germline ends. CDR3 amino acids: CASSQGRGTQYF. In DNA, the CDR3 is TGTGCCAGCAGCCAAGGCAGGGGTACCCAGTACTTC. Full variable domain (rest looked up from reference TRBV14 and TRBJ2-7): EAGVTQFPSHSVIEKGQTVTLRCDPISGHDNLYWYRRVMGKEIKFLLHFVKESKQDESGMPNNRFLAERTGGTYSTLKVQPAELEDSGVYFCASSQGRGTQYFGPGTRLTVT.

The gene calls are TRBV20-1 and TRBJ2-3, with a weak D call TRBD2 (7 bases). The germline V gene has CDR1 DFQATT and CDR2 SNEGSKA (reference sequence). Trimming cost V 3 bases and J 2 bases, with 18 bases left between them. The CDR3 loop spans 16 amino acids. CDR3 residues: CSASGGATLFTDTQYF. The CDR3 DNA follows: TGCAGTGCTAGTGGGGGGGCTACCCTCTTCACAGATACGCAGTATTTT.

J is TRBJ1-1 and V is TRBV10-3; D unresolved. Germline CDR1 ENHRY, CDR2 SYGVKD. This CDR3 is built from 14 residues. V lost 3 bases to trimming and J lost 3 bases, with 11 bases between them. The CDR3 coding sequence is TGTGCCATCAGTGAACGGGGTTTCGACACTGAAGCTTTCTTT. Protein product: CAISERGFDTEAFF.

J is TRBJ2-3 and V is TRBV5-1; possibly TRBD1 for D (6 bases). The length of the CDR3 is 16 residues. The V and J ends lost 3 bases and 5 bases respectively, with 19 bases between them. Germline V gives CDR1 SGHRS, CDR2 YFSETQ. The DNA of the CDR3 is TGCGCCAGCAGCTACTCTGTACAGGGTCATCAAGATACGCAGTATTTT. Its translation is CASSYSVQGHQDTQYF.

The chain combines TRBV29-1 with TRBJ2-4; D remains ambiguous. From germline, CDR1 is SQVTM and CDR2 ANQGSEA. The CDR3 sequence is 13 residues long. The V gene lost 3 bases and the J gene lost 1 base, with 7 bases spanning the gap. CDR3 sequence: CSVDGDAKNIQYF. DNA for the CDR3: TGCAGCGTTGATGGGGATGCCAAAAACATTCAGTACTTC.

The V and J genes are TRBV21-1 and TRBJ1-1. TRBV21-1 is a pseudogene. The CDR3 loop spans 16 amino acids. The CDR3 reads CASNLITSGVRTEAFF. CDR3 DNA: TGTGCCAGTAACTTAATCACGAGCGGGGTGAGGACTGAAGCTTTCTTT.

To note about this clonotype: This is likely a read error, given that the CDR3 carries no conserved phenylalanine or tryptophan at its end. This sequence joins TRBV7-9 and TRBJ2-7; 11 nucleotides align to TRBD1. The trim removed 5 bases at V and 5 bases at J, leaving 2 bases unmatched. The CDR3 is made up of 13 amino acids. Germline loops: CDR1 SEHNR, CDR2 FQNEAQ (reference sequence). CDR3 nucleotides: TGTGCCAGCAGCCGGGACAGGGGGAACGAGCAGTACTCC. Amino acid sequence: CASSRDRGNEQYS.

The chain couples TRBV4-1 to TRBJ1-4, with D unclear. CDR1 MGHRA and CDR2 YSYEKL come from the germline V gene. The CDR3 totals 14 residues. Between the trimmed V and J ends, which lost 0 bases and 12 bases, there was a span of 14 bases. The CDR3 sequence: CASSQDFHGGELFF. The CDR3 DNA reads as TGCGCCAGCAGCCAAGATTTTCACGGTGGGGAACTGTTTTTT.

Only a few counts were recorded for this clonotype. The chain uses TRBV4-2 and TRBJ2-1; 9 bases align to TRBD2. Germline V CDR1 and CDR2: LGHNA, YNFKEQ. The CDR3 extends over 18 amino acids. Trimming at V came to 0 bases and at J to 5 bases, leaving 11 bases not matched to a gene. CDR3 in DNA: TGTGCCAGCAGCCAAGATGGGGTAGCGGGAGCCAACAACAATGAGCAGTTCTTC. The encoded protein is CASSQDGVAGANNNEQFF.